Each of the 28 T cell receptor beta chains below was sequenced from the same sample in a study of T cell repertoires in aging, cancer and after chemotherapy. Peripheral blood genomic DNA, not sorted cells or RNA, was the template. Rearranged V-D-J TRB sequences were amplified with a mixed TRB-A/B primer pool. TCRdb re-derived calls from the multiplex PCR reads in MiXCR, one entry per CDR3 protein. The top ten clones hold more than 2.5% of a sample with about 8,700 distinct CDR3 sequences, roughly 32% of them seen once. The sequencing input was blood. The receptors were sampled from a human donor in good health.

The chain carries TRBV19 and TRBJ2-3; 9 positions agree with TRBD1. This CDR3 is 16 amino acids long. Germline V CDR1 and CDR2: LNHDA, SQIVND (reference sequence). V lost 6 bases to trimming and J lost 3 bases; unmatched junction nucleotides: 10. Here the CDR3 DNA reads TGTGCCAGTAGCAGCCCCCACGGGACAGGGACAGATACGCAGTATTTT. This encodes CASSSPHGTGTDTQYF. The full variable domain, with the rest looked up from reference TRBV19 and TRBJ2-3, is DGGITQSPKYLFRKEGQNVTLSCEQNLNHDAMYWYRQDPGQGLRLIYYSQIVNDFQKGDIAEGYSVSREKKESFPLTVTSAQKNPTAFYLCASSSPHGTGTDTQYFGPGTRLTVL.

By its share, this clonotype is medium-sized. CDR3 sequence: CSVSDGGVETEAFF. CDR3 DNA sequence: TGCAGCGTGAGCGATGGGGGAGTGGAAACTGAAGCTTTCTTT. The chain links TRBV29-1 to TRBJ1-1; possibly TRBD1 for D (5 bases). CDR3 length equals 14 residues. V lost 6 bases and J 5 bases, leaving 19 bases between the germline ends. CDR1 SQVTM and CDR2 ANQGSEA come from the germline V gene.

V is TRBV19 and J is TRBJ2-1; D perhaps matches TRBD1 (6 bases). Germline CDR1 is LNHDA and CDR2 is SQIVND (reference sequence). V was cut by 4 bases and J by 0 bases, with 13 bases left in between. This CDR3 has 16 amino acids. The CDR3 protein is CASSTIQGISYNEQFF. CDR3 nucleotide sequence: TGTGCCAGTAGTACGATACAGGGCATCTCCTACAATGAGCAGTTCTTC.

This rearrangement joins TRBV6-4 to TRBJ2-3, with TRBD2 matching over 7 bases. J gave up 0 bases and V 3 bases, and 3 bases lay outside the gene matches. Germline V gene sequence: CDR1 MRHNA, CDR2 SNTAGT. The CDR3 is 15 amino acids. The CDR3 region has the DNA TGTGCCAGCAGTGAAATAGCGGGTAGCACAGATACGCAGTATTTT. It encodes CASSEIAGSTDTQYF.

A few counts support this clonotype. The chain uses TRBV15 and TRBJ1-1, with D unresolved. V lost 1 base and J lost 1, with 13 bases in between. This CDR3 is built from 16 residues. CDR1 is LNHNV, CDR2 YYDKDF, per germline (reference sequence). CDR3 loop: CATSRGVRAPNTEAFF. CDR3 DNA: TGTGCCACCAGCAGAGGGGTCCGCGCACCGAACACTGAAGCTTTCTTT.

This rearrangement joins TRBV20-1 to TRBJ2-2; 7 bases are a match to TRBD2. Germline V lookup: CDR1 DFQATT, CDR2 SNEGSKA (reference sequence). Trimming removed 6 bases from V and 12 bases from J; junction bases left unmatched: 16. The CDR3 is 14 residues long. This chain's CDR3 is CSAYGLGLRGKLFF. CDR3 coding DNA: TGCAGTGCATATGGACTAGGCCTTAGAGGAAAGCTGTTTTTT.

In the case of this clonotype: It may be a read error: a sequence one base away is much more abundant. V usage is TRBV10-3 and J usage is TRBJ2-7; D may be TRBD1 (6 bases). The CDR3 length is 10 residues. Germline CDR1 reads ENHRY; CDR2 reads SYGVKD. The V and J ends lost 11 bases and 3 bases respectively, with 8 bases between them. In nucleotides, the CDR3 is TGTGCCCACAGGGTCTACGAGCAGTACTTC. Its protein product is CAHRVYEQYF.

This chain connects TRBV28 to TRBJ1-2; D call uncertain. Between the trimmed V and J ends, which lost 4 bases and 8 bases, there was a span of 11 bases. The germline gives CDR1 MDHEN, CDR2 SYDVKM. This CDR3 is built from 12 residues. Here the CDR3 reads CASSSIGVGYTF. The CDR3 DNA reads as TGTGCCAGCAGTTCAATCGGGGTGGGCTACACCTTC.

This clonotype has a handful of counts. The rearrangement joins TRBV6-1 to TRBJ2-7, with TRBD2 matching 12 bases. The length of the CDR3 is 15 residues. V lost 5 bases and J lost 7; bases outside the gene matches: 9. Germline CDR1 and CDR2: MNHNS and SASEGT. The DNA for the CDR3 is TGTGCCAGCAGTCTGACTAGCGGGGGATCGGGGGAGCAGTACTTC. Protein product: CASSLTSGGSGEQYF.

DNA for the CDR3: TGTGCCAGCAGTCATGCTCCGGGACAGGGGGCCGCGGGGAATCAGCCCCAGCATTTT. This encodes CASSHAPGQGAAGNQPQHF. This sequence joins TRBV12-3 or TRBV12-4 and TRBJ1-5; 12 positions match TRBD1. Trimming cost V 5 bases and J 4 bases; bases outside gene matches: 15. The CDR3 extends over 19 amino acids.

This clonotype was seen a handful of times. V gene TRBV19 combines with J gene TRBJ2-7; D is uncertain. V lost 3 bases and J 3 bases, leaving 9 bases between the germline ends. The length of the CDR3 is 13 residues. Germline CDR1 reads LNHDA; CDR2 reads SQIVND (reference sequence). The CDR3 nucleotides are TGTGCCAGTAGTATCTCGCGCGACTACGAGCAGTACTTC. Its protein product is CASSISRDYEQYF.

There are a few counts of this clonotype. The rearrangement links TRBV6-2 or TRBV6-3 to TRBJ2-7, with D perhaps TRBD1 (5 bases). The CDR3 spans 13 residues. Trimming shortened V by 5 bases and J by 6 bases, and 14 bases separated the two germline ends. Germline V gene lookup returns CDR1 MNHEY and CDR2 SVGEGT. The DNA for the CDR3 is TGTGCCAGCAGTGGTCGCAGGGTCAGCGAGCAGTACTTC. This encodes CASSGRRVSEQYF.

The V gene is TRBV5-6, the J gene TRBJ2-7, with 12 positions matching TRBD2. V lost 4 bases, J lost 3 bases, and 11 bases stayed unmatched. CDR1 and CDR2 (germline): SGHDT, YYEEEE. The CDR3 length is 17 residues. CDR3: CASSPRTSGKVFYEQYF. For the CDR3, the DNA is TGTGCCAGCAGCCCCCGGACTAGCGGGAAAGTGTTCTACGAGCAGTACTTC.

The rearrangement joins TRBV28 to TRBJ2-7; TRBD2 matches 10 bases. The J segment lost 0 bases and the V segment lost 2 bases, leaving 7 bases of the junction unmatched. Germline CDR1 and CDR2: MDHEN and SYDVKM. The CDR3 is made up of 17 amino acids. CDR3 DNA: TGTGCCAGCAGTTTAAGTTTAGCGGGAGGAAACTCCTACGAGCAGTACTTC. Translating it yields CASSLSLAGGNSYEQYF. Full variable domain (rest looked up from reference TRBV28 and TRBJ2-7): DVKVTQSSRYLVKRTGEKVFLECVQDMDHENMFWYRQDPGLGLRLIYFSYDVKMKEKGDIPEGYSVSREKKERFSLILESASTNQTSMYLCASSLSLAGGNSYEQYFGPGTRLTVT.

This clonotype was picked up one time. This rearrangement joins TRBV20-1 to TRBJ2-1, with a possible D match to TRBD2 (5 bases). CDR3 length equals 18 residues. V shed 6 bases and J shed 7 bases, with 31 bases lying between them. The germline CDR1 and CDR2 sequences are DFQATT and SNEGSKA (reference sequence). The CDR3 is CSAPSRSRETMRGNEQFF. The CDR3 DNA sequence: TGCAGTGCGCCTTCCCGGTCGAGGGAGACGATGCGTGGGAATGAGCAGTTCTTC.

The J gene is TRBJ1-1, the V gene TRBV18, with TRBD1 identical over 7 bases. The CDR3 totals 14 residues. Germline values: CDR1 KGHSH, CDR2 LQKENI. With 2 bases clipped from V and 1 base from J, the junction kept 1 base outside the gene matches. The CDR3 loop is CASSPGTANTEAFF. CDR3 nucleotides: TGTGCCAGCTCACCAGGGACAGCGAACACTGAAGCTTTCTTT.

The chain has TRBV19 and TRBJ2-2; possibly TRBD1 for D (6 bases). V was clipped by 6 bases and J by 4 bases, with 15 bases between them. From germline, CDR1 is LNHDA and CDR2 SQIVND (reference sequence). This CDR3 has 15 residues. The CDR3 loop is CASSTGFPRTGELFF. The CDR3 DNA sequence: TGTGCCAGTAGCACAGGGTTTCCTCGCACCGGGGAGCTGTTTTTT.

This clonotype was seen a handful of times. This chain joins TRBV30 and TRBJ2-3; 7 bases match TRBD2. Looked up from germline, CDR1 is GTSNPN and CDR2 is SVGIG (reference sequence). J was trimmed by 2 bases and V by 3 bases; bases with no gene match: 5. This CDR3 contains 14 residues. The CDR3 sequence is CAWRASGPTDTQYF. The CDR3 nucleotides read TGTGCCTGGAGGGCTAGCGGACCCACAGATACGCAGTATTTT.

In this sample, this clonotype is medium-sized. This CDR3 reads CSVSGSSSYNEQFF. CDR3 in DNA: TGCAGCGTGAGCGGGAGCAGCTCCTACAATGAGCAGTTCTTC. The chain employs TRBV29-1 and TRBJ2-1; 8 bases are a match to TRBD2. The trim removed 6 bases at V and 0 bases at J, leaving 4 bases unmatched. The CDR3 is 14 amino acids. Looked up from germline, CDR1 is SQVTM and CDR2 is ANQGSEA.

V gene TRBV6-1 combines with J gene TRBJ1-1; 8 bases are a match to TRBD1. The CDR3 consists of 12 residues. Germline V CDR1 and CDR2: MNHNS, SASEGT. Trimming at V came to 8 bases and at J to 6 bases, leaving 5 bases not matched to a gene. Here the CDR3 DNA reads TGTGCCAGCGGACAGGGAGCGGCTGAAGCTTTCTTT. Translated, it gives CASGQGAAEAFF.

This clonotype has only a few counts. V is TRBV19 and J is TRBJ2-1; D not certain. Germline V CDR1 and CDR2: LNHDA, SQIVND (reference sequence). The ends were cut back, 1 base at V and 0 bases at J, with 4 bases in the middle. CDR3 size: 14 residues. The CDR3 is CASSIGDSYNEQFF. DNA for the CDR3: TGTGCCAGTAGTATAGGGGACTCCTACAATGAGCAGTTCTTC. Looking up the rest from reference TRBV19 and TRBJ2-1 gives the full variable domain: DGGITQSPKYLFRKEGQNVTLSCEQNLNHDAMYWYRQDPGQGLRLIYYSQIVNDFQKGDIAEGYSVSREKKESFPLTVTSAQKNPTAFYLCASSIGDSYNEQFFGPGTRLTVL.

V usage is TRBV4-3 and J usage is TRBJ1-3, with 9 bases fitting TRBD1. The CDR3 spans 17 residues. CDR1 is LGHNA and CDR2 is YSLEER in the germline V gene. V trimming: 0 bases; J trimming: 3 bases; junction bases outside the gene matches: 6. This CDR3 reads CASSQDRQGVFGNTIYF. The CDR3 DNA is TGCGCCAGCAGCCAAGATCGACAGGGGGTCTTTGGAAACACCATATATTTT.

This clonotype has a handful of counts. The chain recombines TRBV7-6 with TRBJ2-7, with TRBD1 identical over 8 bases. The CDR3 covers 14 residues. V lost 3 bases, J lost 5 bases, and 6 bases stayed unmatched. Germline CDR1 and CDR2: SGHVS and FNYEAQ. The CDR3 spells CASSFWDRWNEQYF. The DNA of the CDR3 is TGTGCCAGCAGCTTTTGGGACAGGTGGAACGAGCAGTACTTC.

For this clonotype: It may be a read error: a sequence one base away is much more abundant. The chain joins TRBV7-9 to TRBJ1-6, with a tentative D call TRBD1 (5 bases). This CDR3 is 13 amino acids long. Deletions cut 2 bases from V and 12 bases from J, with 11 bases between. CDR1 and CDR2 from the germline V gene are SEHNR and FQNEAQ (reference sequence). This CDR3 reads CASSLRGLLPLHF. The CDR3 DNA reads as TGTGCCAGCAGCTTAAGGGGACTCTTACCCCTCCACTTT.

The rearrangement joins TRBV4-3 to TRBJ2-7; the match to TRBD2 covers 10 bases. The CDR3 runs 15 residues. Germline V gene sequence: CDR1 LGHNA, CDR2 YSLEER. After removal of 0 bases from V and 10 bases from J, the junction contained 9 bases not matched to a gene. Here the CDR3 reads CASSQDLAGGGLQYF. The CDR3 bases are TGCGCCAGCAGCCAAGATTTAGCGGGAGGTGGGTTACAGTACTTC.

This clonotype was seen a few times. The chain has TRBV12-3 or TRBV12-4 and TRBJ1-1; the D is unclear. The CDR3 spans 13 residues. The V end was cut by 1 base, the J end by 0 bases, with 3 bases between. The CDR3 is CASSLDLNTEAFF. The DNA of the CDR3 is TGTGCCAGCAGTTTAGACCTGAACACTGAAGCTTTCTTT.

In this sample, this clonotype is medium-sized. V and J are TRBV20-1 and TRBJ2-7; D call uncertain. The CDR3 spans 13 residues. Germline CDR1 reads DFQATT; CDR2 reads SNEGSKA (reference sequence). Trimming pared 6 bases from V and 1 base from J, leaving 13 bases between. CDR3 amino acids: CSARWAASYEQYF. The CDR3 DNA sequence: TGCAGTGCGCGGTGGGCAGCATCCTACGAGCAGTACTTC.

This clonotype was seen only once. The chain joins TRBV20-1 to TRBJ2-7, with TRBD2 identical over 10 bases. Germline CDR1 reads DFQATT; CDR2 reads SNEGSKA (reference sequence). The CDR3 is 16 residues long. J gave up 0 bases and V 5 bases, and 10 bases lay outside the gene matches. The CDR3 region has the DNA TGCAGTGCTTGGTCTAGCGGGAGCAGCAGCTCCTACGAGCAGTACTTC. Translating gives CSAWSSGSSSSYEQYF.